One sample yielded the 4 T cell receptor beta chains listed below, sequenced in a study of blood T cell repertoires in COVID-19. Repertoires were generated with immunoSEQ multiplex PCR, while TCRdb's copy carries only in-frame clones and drops some. The sample has over 250,000 clones, 75% to 90% seen once. Sequencing was carried out using peripheral blood. All receptors derive from a woman aged 70-85 years with acute or convalescent COVID-19.

The chain combines TRBV9 with TRBJ1-3; TRBD1 matches 9 bases. The CDR3 contains 18 residues. Germline trimming cut 3 bases from V and 0 bases from J; bases unmatched to any gene: 10. CDR1 and CDR2 from the germline V gene are SGDLS and YYNGEE. CDR3 sequence (DNA): TGTGCCAGCAGCGGCCCGGGACAGGGCCCTTACTCTGGAAACACCATATATTTT. This translates into CASSGPGQGPYSGNTIYF.

The gene calls are TRBV23-1 and TRBJ2-3; TRBD1 matches at 8 bases. TRBV23-1 is placed among ORFs of uncertain function. The CDR3 sequence is 18 residues long. With 0 bases clipped from V and 4 bases from J, the junction kept 12 bases outside the gene matches. The CDR3 loop reads CASSQSDRVGISSDTQYF. CDR3 nucleotides: TGCGCCAGCAGTCAATCGGACAGGGTTGGTATATCCTCAGATACGCAGTATTTT.

The chain uses TRBV27 and TRBJ2-7; D is unclear. Germline CDR1 and CDR2: MNHEY and SMNVEV (reference sequence). The CDR3 consists of 15 residues. The V end was cut by 8 bases, the J end by 2 bases, with 19 bases between. CDR3 coding DNA: TGTGCCAGCCAACTCCGGAGTGACCGACCCTACGAGCAGTACTTC. Translating gives CASQLRSDRPYEQYF.

This rearrangement joins TRBV6-6 to TRBJ1-6; D may be TRBD1 (6 bases). CDR1 is MNHNY, CDR2 SVGAGI, per germline (reference sequence). This CDR3 is built from 13 residues. Trimming pared 7 bases from V and 10 bases from J, leaving 14 bases between. Here the CDR3 DNA reads TGTGCCAGCACTACCCGAGGGGGATCACCCCTCCACTTT. Encoded protein: CASTTRGGSPLHF.